This TCR beta chain comes out of a study of memory CD4+ T cells and cytomegalovirus serostatus. Findings of the study overall: The CMV-associated TCR signature appears largely within the CD4+ memory repertoire.

TCRdb's copy holds only in-frame clones and misses some; the assay was immunoSEQ multiplex PCR. The table lists 50,000 or so clones, about three quarters of them singletons, with about 1.4% in the top ten. Germline CDR1 GTSNPN, CDR2 SVGIG (reference sequence). The CDR3 runs 14 residues. With V trimmed by 0 bases and J by 5 bases, 6 bases remained unmatched. The sort gate was single viable CD3+CD4+CD8-CD45RO+ cells for memory CD4+ T cells. Positive selection with CD4 microbeads enriched total CD4+ T cells. This clone has just one count. Its specificity is unknown. Sample: memory CD4+ T cells from blood. This clonotype was obtained from an adult in good health and CMV-seropositive. The V gene is TRBV30, the J gene TRBJ1-2; TRBD1 matches at 7 bases. The DNA of the CDR3 is TGTGCCTGGAGTGTAGGAGCGACAGGGTATGGCTACACCTTC. It is translated as CAWSVGATGYGYTF.